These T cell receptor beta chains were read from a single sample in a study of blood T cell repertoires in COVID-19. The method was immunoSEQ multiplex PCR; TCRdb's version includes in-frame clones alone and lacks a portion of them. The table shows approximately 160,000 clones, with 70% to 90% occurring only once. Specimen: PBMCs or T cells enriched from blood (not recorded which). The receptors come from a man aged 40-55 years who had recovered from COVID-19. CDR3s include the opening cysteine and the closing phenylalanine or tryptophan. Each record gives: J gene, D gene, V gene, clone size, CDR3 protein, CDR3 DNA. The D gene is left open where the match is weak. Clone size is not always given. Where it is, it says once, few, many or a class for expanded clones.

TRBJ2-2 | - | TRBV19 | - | CASRLSGLWTGELFF | TGTGCCAGTAGATTGTCAGGGTTATGGACCGGGGAGCTGTTTTTT
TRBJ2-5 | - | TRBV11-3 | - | CASSRQGRAQYF | TGTGCCAGCAGCCGGCAGGGAAGGGCCCAGTACTTC
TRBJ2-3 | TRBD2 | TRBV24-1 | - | CAPGGSGDTDTQYF | TGTGCCCCCGGCGGTAGCGGGGACACAGATACGCAGTATTTT
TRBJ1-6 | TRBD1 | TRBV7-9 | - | CASSPGQGPDSPLHF | TGTGCCAGCAGCCCGGGACAGGGGCCGGATTCACCCCTCCACTTT
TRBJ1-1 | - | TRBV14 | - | CASSQGRPESGAFF | TGTGCCAGCAGCCAAGGCAGGCCTGAGTCTGGGGCTTTCTTT
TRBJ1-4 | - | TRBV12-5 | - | CASGLGGTNEKLFF | TGTGCTAGTGGTTTAGGGGGAACTAATGAAAAACTGTTTTTT
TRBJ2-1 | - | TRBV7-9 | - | CASSVSSGYPWNEQFF | TGTGCCAGCAGCGTCTCATCAGGGTATCCTTGGAATGAGCAGTTCTTC
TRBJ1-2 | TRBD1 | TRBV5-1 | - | CASSPGYRGNYGYTF | TGCGCCAGCAGCCCTGGTTACAGGGGTAACTATGGCTACACCTTC
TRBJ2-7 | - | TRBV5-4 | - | CASSPDSSYEQYF | TGTGCCAGCAGCCCGGACAGCTCCTACGAGCAGTACTTC
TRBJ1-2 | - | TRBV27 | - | CASSPLGQPANYGYTF | TGTGCCAGCAGTCCCTTAGGACAGCCAGCTAACTATGGCTACACCTTC
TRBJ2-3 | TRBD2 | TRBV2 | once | CASRSLAGAGTDTQYF | TGTGCCAGCAGGTCTTTAGCGGGGGCAGGGACAGATACGCAGTATTTT
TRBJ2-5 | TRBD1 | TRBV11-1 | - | CASSLGQVQETQYF | TGTGCCAGCAGCTTGGGACAGGTACAAGAGACCCAGTACTTC
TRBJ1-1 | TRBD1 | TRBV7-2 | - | CASSPRTGNTEAFF | TGTGCCAGCAGCCCGCGGACAGGGAACACTGAAGCTTTCTTT
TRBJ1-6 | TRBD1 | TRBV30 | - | CAWRVDRSRASYNSPLHF | TGTGCCTGGCGTGTGGACAGGTCGAGGGCCTCCTATAATTCACCCCTCCACTTT
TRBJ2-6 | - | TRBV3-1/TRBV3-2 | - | CASLSSGANVLTF | TGTGCCAGCCTAAGCTCTGGGGCCAACGTCCTGACTTTC
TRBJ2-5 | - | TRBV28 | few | CASSLPQGMGETQYF | TGTGCCAGCAGTTTGCCCCAGGGAATGGGAGAGACCCAGTACTTC
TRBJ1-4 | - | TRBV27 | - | CASSLEQGGEKLFF | TGTGCCAGCAGTTTGGAACAGGGAGGGGAAAAACTGTTTTTT
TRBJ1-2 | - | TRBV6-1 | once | CASSDRGNYTF | TGTGCCAGCAGTGACAGGGGTAACTACACCTTC
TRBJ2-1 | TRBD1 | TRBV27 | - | CASRTGLYNEQFF | TGTGCCAGTAGGACAGGGCTCTACAATGAGCAGTTCTTC
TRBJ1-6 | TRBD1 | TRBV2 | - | CASGPGGQGTPLHF | TGTGCCAGCGGGCCGGGCGGACAGGGGACACCCCTCCACTTT
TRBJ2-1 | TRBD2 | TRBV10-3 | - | CAISLESGVVNEQFF | TGTGCCATCAGCCTCGAGAGCGGGGTAGTCAATGAGCAGTTCTTC
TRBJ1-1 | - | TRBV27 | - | CASSSRTFPGEAFF | TGTGCCAGCAGTTCAAGGACATTCCCTGGTGAAGCTTTCTTT
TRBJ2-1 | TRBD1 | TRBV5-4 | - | CASSHPGQGLNEQFF | TGTGCCAGCAGCCATCCGGGACAGGGTCTCAATGAGCAGTTCTTC
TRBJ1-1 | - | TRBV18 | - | CASSPFPGMNTEAFF | TGTGCCAGCTCACCGTTTCCGGGAATGAACACTGAAGCTTTCTTT
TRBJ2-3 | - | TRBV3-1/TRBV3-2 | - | CASSLRGIDTQYF | TGTGCCAGCAGCCTGCGGGGTATAGATACGCAGTATTTT
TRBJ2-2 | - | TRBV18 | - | CASSPPLRGGELFF | TGTGCCAGCTCACCACCGTTACGGGGCGGGGAGCTGTTTTTT
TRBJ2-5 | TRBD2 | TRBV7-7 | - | CASSLGAGGPGTQYF | TGTGCCAGCAGCTTAGGGGCGGGGGGTCCCGGGACCCAGTACTTC
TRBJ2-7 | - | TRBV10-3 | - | CAISGDSYEQYF | TGTGCCATCAGCGGGGACTCCTACGAGCAGTACTTC
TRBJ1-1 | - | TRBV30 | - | CAYARQNTEAFF | TGTGCCTACGCCCGACAGAACACTGAAGCTTTCTTT
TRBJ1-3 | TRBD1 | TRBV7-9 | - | CASRSPGQGSGNTIYF | TGTGCCAGCAGATCTCCGGGACAGGGCTCTGGAAACACCATATATTTT
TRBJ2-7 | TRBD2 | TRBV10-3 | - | CAISDWGLAGGGYEQYF | TGTGCCATCAGCGACTGGGGACTAGCGGGGGGCGGGTACGAGCAGTACTTC